The T cell receptor beta chain described here comes from a study of cytomegalovirus exposure and HLA in healthy donors. Study observations and caveats: A previous analysis found most TCR beta V segments productive roughly 90% or roughly 30% of the time.

Trimming stripped 5 bases from V and 7 bases from J, with 16 bases between. The germline gives CDR1 SEHNR, CDR2 FQNEAQ (reference sequence). CDR3 size: 14 residues. With regard to this clone: Its antigen is unknown.

The PCR had 60 Vbeta and 13 Jbeta primers. The protocol was immunoSEQ multiplex PCR, while the TCRdb copy is restricted to in-frame clones and leaves out a portion. The repertoire holds fewer than 120,000 clones, with 65% to 85% as singletons. This chain joins TRBV7-9 and TRBJ2-3; a weak D match, TRBD2 (6 bases). This TCR came from a young man in good health and CMV-seropositive. The sequencing input was PBMCs. CDR3 coding DNA: TGTGCCAGCAGCAACCGGGACTCGGATTATACGCAGTATTTT. Amino acids: CASSNRDSDYTQYF.